This TCR beta chain came from a study of T cells in Graves' hyperthyroidism and ophthalmopathy. Amplified TCR beta CDR3 regions derived from RNA transcripts. RT-PCR in the first round (using the HTBI primer set) targeted the TCR CDR3. Using its own MiXCR run on the multiplex PCR reads, TCRdb lists one record per CDR3 protein. The table includes a few hundred thousand distinct CDR3 sequences, about 14% detected once. Ten or more counts support this clonotype. Cells are PBMCs isolated from more than 8.5 ml of fresh blood. Losses at the gene ends were 3 bases for V and 8 bases for J; bases not matched to a gene: 8. The V gene's germline CDR1 is SGHTS and CDR2 YDEGEE. The CDR3 is 15 residues long.

This TCR was sampled from a woman between 40 and 55 years old with Graves' hyperthyroidism that later progressed to Graves' ophthalmopathy. V is TRBV5-8 and J is TRBJ2-2; TRBD1 matches 9 bases. Sequencing was performed on blood. CDR3 nucleotide sequence: TGTGCCAGCAGCTCCACAGGGGGCGCAGGAGGGGAGCTGTTTTTT. Translating it yields CASSSTGGAGGELFF.